This entry lists 14 T cell receptor beta chains sequenced from one sample in a study of shared clonotypes between healthy human individuals. Libraries were prepared by immunoSEQ multiplex PCR; TCRdb keeps only in-frame clonotypes and omits some of them. The profile shows fewer than 850,000 clones, roughly 96% of them singletons. In the naive CD8 group, cells lacked CD45RO and were positively selected for CCR7, so terminally differentiated effector memory CD45RA+ cells were left out. Material for sequencing was naive CD8+ T cells sorted from blood. The receptors stem from a man aged 30 to 45 in good health.

J is TRBJ2-1 and V is TRBV9; D is ambiguous. This CDR3 has 14 residues. The V end was cut by 0 bases, the J end by 10 bases, with 14 bases between. Germline loops: CDR1 SGDLS, CDR2 YYNGEE. In DNA, the CDR3 is TGTGCCAGCAGCGTAGACTGGGCTCCGAGGGAGCAGTTCTTC. Translating it yields CASSVDWAPREQFF.

This rearrangement joins TRBV11-2 to TRBJ2-1; 12 positions match TRBD2. V lost 4 bases, J lost 8 bases, and 3 bases stayed unmatched. The V gene's germline CDR1 is SGHAT and CDR2 FQNNGV. The CDR3 loop spans 14 amino acids. CDR3 protein: CASSSRLAGDEQFF. The CDR3 bases are TGTGCCAGCAGCTCCAGACTAGCGGGAGATGAGCAGTTCTTC.

This clone was detected once. The CDR3 DNA reads TGTGCCAGCAGCCCCCAAGTTGGCCGGGCCTACGAGCAGTACTTC. As protein: CASSPQVGRAYEQYF. The rearrangement joins TRBV28 to TRBJ2-7, with D hard to call. This CDR3 is 15 amino acids long. CDR1 MDHEN and CDR2 SYDVKM come from the germline V gene. Trimming cost V 6 bases and J 2 bases, with 17 bases left between them.

CDR3 protein: CSVDKETESSGNTIYF. In DNA form, the CDR3 reads TGCAGCGTTGATAAGGAGACGGAAAGCTCTGGAAACACCATATATTTT. V gene TRBV29-1 combines with J gene TRBJ1-3; unclear D gene. Germline loops: CDR1 SQVTM, CDR2 ANQGSEA. The CDR3 extends over 16 amino acids. The ends were cut back, 3 bases at V and 0 bases at J, with 15 bases in the middle. Filled out from reference TRBV29-1 and TRBJ1-3, the complete variable domain reads SAVISQKPSRDICQRGTSLTIQCQVDSQVTMMFWYRQQPGQSLTLIATANQGSEATYESGFVIDKFPISRPNLTFSTLTVSNMSPEDSSIYLCSVDKETESSGNTIYFGEGSWLTVV.

For the CDR3, the DNA is TGTGCCAGCAGCTCCCCCGGGACTAGCGGAACCCACTACGAGCAGTACTTC. Translated: CASSSPGTSGTHYEQYF. This chain links TRBV11-3 with TRBJ2-7; TRBD2 agrees at 11 bases. The germline gives CDR1 SGHNT, CDR2 YENEEA. V trimming: 4 bases; J trimming: 3 bases; junction bases outside the gene matches: 11. This CDR3 contains 17 residues.

Notes on this clone: Other DNA sequences within the sample encode an identical CDR3. This rearrangement joins TRBV9 to TRBJ2-3, with TRBD2 as a possible D gene (5 bases). Per germline, CDR1 SGDLS and CDR2 YYNGEE. There are 15 residues in the CDR3. V was cut by 0 bases and J by 0 bases, with 8 bases left in between. The CDR3 protein is CASSVEGGSTDTQYF. CDR3 DNA sequence: TGTGCCAGCAGCGTAGAGGGCGGGAGCACAGATACGCAGTATTTT.

The chain has TRBV7-9 and TRBJ2-7; D is ambiguous. The germline V and J ends were trimmed by 3 bases and 3 bases, with 15 bases remaining between them. Germline CDR1 SEHNR, CDR2 FQNEAQ (reference sequence). The CDR3 spans 15 residues. The CDR3 reads CASSLSAARNYEQYF. In nucleotides, the CDR3 is TGTGCCAGCAGCTTGTCGGCAGCTCGAAACTACGAGCAGTACTTC. Full variable domain (missing parts from reference TRBV7-9 and TRBJ2-7): DTGVSQNPRHKITKRGQNVTFRCDPISEHNRLYWYRQTLGQGPEFLTYFQNEAQLEKSRLLSDRFSAERPKGSFSTLEIQRTEQGDSAMYLCASSLSAARNYEQYFGPGTRLTVT.

Note on this clone: The same CDR3 also results from other DNA sequences found in this sample. The chain uses TRBV20-1 and TRBJ2-7; D unresolved. Trimming stripped 1 base from V and 3 bases from J, with 4 bases between. The length of the CDR3 is 11 residues. Germline lookup yields CDR1 DFQATT and CDR2 SNEGSKA (reference sequence). The CDR3 nucleotides are TGCAGTGCTAGAGTCCTCTACGAGCAGTACTTC. Translated, it gives CSARVLYEQYF.

Remarks on this clone: Additional DNA sequences in this sample encode the identical CDR3. This rearrangement joins TRBV11-2 to TRBJ2-7; no clear D gene. This CDR3 comprises 13 residues. Trimming left V 0 bases short and J 2 bases short, with 5 bases between. Germline values: CDR1 SGHAT, CDR2 FQNNGV. CDR3 DNA sequence: TGTGCCAGCAGCTTAGAGCTGACCTACGAGCAGTACTTC. This codes for CASSLELTYEQYF. The full variable domain, in which reference TRBV11-2 and TRBJ2-7 provide the parts outside the CDR3, is EAGVAQSPRYKIIEKRQSVAFWCNPISGHATLYWYQQILGQGPKLLIQFQNNGVVDDSQLPKDRFSAERLKGVDSTLKIQPAKLEDSAVYLCASSLELTYEQYFGPGTRLTVT.

This chain uses TRBV2 with TRBJ2-7; D uncertain. The CDR3 is 13 amino acids. Germline-derived CDR1 and CDR2 are SNHLY and FYNNEI. The ends were cut back, 4 bases at V and 0 bases at J, with 7 bases in the middle. Here the CDR3 DNA reads TGTGCCAGCAGTGCCTTCAGCTCCTACGAGCAGTACTTC. It encodes CASSAFSSYEQYF.

The V gene is TRBV5-1, the J gene TRBJ1-2, with 9 bases aligning to TRBD1. The germline V gene encodes CDR1 SGHRS and CDR2 YFSETQ. With V trimmed by 0 bases and J by 0 bases, 21 bases remained unmatched. This CDR3 is built from 22 residues. DNA for the CDR3: TGCGCCAGCAGCTTGGCCTTTGTACAGGGGGCGCCCCCCCCCTTGGCTAACTATGGCTACACCTTC. It codes for CASSLAFVQGAPPPLANYGYTF.

The DNA of the CDR3 is TGTGCCAGCAAAATTACAAACCGGGACACCTACGAGCAGTACTTC. It translates to CASKITNRDTYEQYF. The gene calls are TRBV27 and TRBJ2-7; D might be TRBD1 (6 bases). V was cut by 7 bases and J by 2 bases, with 18 bases left in between. From germline, CDR1 is MNHEY and CDR2 SMNVEV (reference sequence). The CDR3 sequence is 15 residues long.

This clone has just one count. The chain uses TRBV21-1 and TRBJ2-2; the table's D call, TRBD2, was not checked against the DNA. TRBV21-1 is termed a pseudogene. CDR3 length: 17 amino acids. CDR3 coding DNA: TGTGCCAGCAGCAAAGTGACAAGCGGGAGGAACACCGGGGAGCTGTTTTTT. Its translation is CASSKVTSGRNTGELFF.

The chain couples TRBV4-3 to TRBJ2-1; a weak D match, TRBD1 (6 bases). V lost 2 bases to trimming and J lost 9 bases, with 20 bases between them. CDR1 and CDR2 from the germline V gene are LGHNA and YSLEER. CDR3 length equals 16 residues. The CDR3 here is CASSQTSTGYFTEQFF. The CDR3 nucleotides are TGCGCCAGCAGCCAAACTTCGACAGGTTACTTTACTGAGCAGTTCTTC.